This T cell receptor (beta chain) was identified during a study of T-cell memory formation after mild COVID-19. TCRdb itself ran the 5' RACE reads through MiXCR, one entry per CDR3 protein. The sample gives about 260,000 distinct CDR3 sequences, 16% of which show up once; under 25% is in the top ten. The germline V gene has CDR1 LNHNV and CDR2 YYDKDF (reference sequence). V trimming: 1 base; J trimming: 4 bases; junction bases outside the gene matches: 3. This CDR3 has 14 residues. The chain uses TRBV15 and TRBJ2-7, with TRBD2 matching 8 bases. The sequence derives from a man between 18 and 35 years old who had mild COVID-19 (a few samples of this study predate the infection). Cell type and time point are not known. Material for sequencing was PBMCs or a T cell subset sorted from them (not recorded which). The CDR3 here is CATSRGPSGYEQYV. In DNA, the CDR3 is TGTGCCACCAGCAGAGGACCTAGCGGGTACGAGCAGTACGTC.